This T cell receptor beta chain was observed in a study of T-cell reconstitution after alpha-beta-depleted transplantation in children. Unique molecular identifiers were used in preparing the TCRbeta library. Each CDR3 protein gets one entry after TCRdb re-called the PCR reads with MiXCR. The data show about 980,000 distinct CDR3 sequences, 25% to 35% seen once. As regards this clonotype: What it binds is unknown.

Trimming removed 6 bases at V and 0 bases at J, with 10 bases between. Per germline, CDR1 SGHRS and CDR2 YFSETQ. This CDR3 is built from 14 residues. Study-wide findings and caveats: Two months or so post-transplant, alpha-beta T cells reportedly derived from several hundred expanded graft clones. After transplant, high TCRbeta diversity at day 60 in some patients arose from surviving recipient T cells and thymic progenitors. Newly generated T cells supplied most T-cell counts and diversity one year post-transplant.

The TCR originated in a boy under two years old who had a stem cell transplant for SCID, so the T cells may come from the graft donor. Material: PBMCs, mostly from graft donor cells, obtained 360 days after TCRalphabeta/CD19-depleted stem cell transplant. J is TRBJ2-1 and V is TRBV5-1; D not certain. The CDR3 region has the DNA TGCGCCAGCAAGACGGCCACCTCCTACAATGAGCAGTTCTTC. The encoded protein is CASKTATSYNEQFF.